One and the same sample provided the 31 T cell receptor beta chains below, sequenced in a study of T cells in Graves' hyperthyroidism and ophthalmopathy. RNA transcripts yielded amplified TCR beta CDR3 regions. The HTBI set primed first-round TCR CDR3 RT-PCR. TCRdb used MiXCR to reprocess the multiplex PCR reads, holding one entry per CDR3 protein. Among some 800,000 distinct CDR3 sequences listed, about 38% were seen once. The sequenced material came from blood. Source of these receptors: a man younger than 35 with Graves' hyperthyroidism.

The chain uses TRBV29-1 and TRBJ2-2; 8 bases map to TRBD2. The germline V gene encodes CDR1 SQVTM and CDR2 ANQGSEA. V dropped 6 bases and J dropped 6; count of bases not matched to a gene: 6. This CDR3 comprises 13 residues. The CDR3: CSVRREVPGELFF. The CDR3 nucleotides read TGCAGCGTACGGCGGGAGGTACCCGGGGAGCTGTTTTTT.

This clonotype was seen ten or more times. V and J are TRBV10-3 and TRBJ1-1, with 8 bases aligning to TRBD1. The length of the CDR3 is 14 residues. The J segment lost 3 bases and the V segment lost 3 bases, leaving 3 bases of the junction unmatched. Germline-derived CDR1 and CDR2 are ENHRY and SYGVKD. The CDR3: CAISDRGRDTEAFF. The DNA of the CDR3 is TGTGCCATCAGTGACAGGGGGCGAGACACTGAAGCTTTCTTT.

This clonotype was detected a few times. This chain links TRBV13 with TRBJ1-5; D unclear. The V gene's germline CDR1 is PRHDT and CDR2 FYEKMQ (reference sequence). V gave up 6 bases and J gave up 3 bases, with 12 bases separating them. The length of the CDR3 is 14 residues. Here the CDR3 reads CASSLKQINQPQHF. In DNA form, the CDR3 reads TGTGCCAGCAGTTTAAAACAGATCAATCAGCCCCAGCATTTT.

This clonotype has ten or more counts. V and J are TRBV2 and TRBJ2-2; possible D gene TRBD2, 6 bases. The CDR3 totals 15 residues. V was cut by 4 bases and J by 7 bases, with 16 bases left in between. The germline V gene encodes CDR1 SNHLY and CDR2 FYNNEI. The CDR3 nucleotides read TGTGCCAGCAGTGTGTTGTCGGGAGCGGTCGGGGAGCTGTTTTTT. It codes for CASSVLSGAVGELFF.

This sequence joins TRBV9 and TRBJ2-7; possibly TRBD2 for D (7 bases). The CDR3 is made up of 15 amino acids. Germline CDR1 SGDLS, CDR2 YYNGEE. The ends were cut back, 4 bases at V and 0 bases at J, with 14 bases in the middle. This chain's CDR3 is CASSPGGLSSYEQYF. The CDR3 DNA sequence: TGTGCCAGCAGCCCGGGGGGCCTTAGCTCCTACGAGCAGTACTTC.

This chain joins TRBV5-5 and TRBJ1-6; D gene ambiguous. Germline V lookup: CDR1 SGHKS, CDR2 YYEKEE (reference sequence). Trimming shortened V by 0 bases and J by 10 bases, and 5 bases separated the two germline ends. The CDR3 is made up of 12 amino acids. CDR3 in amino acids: CASSLERSPLHF. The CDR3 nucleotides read TGTGCCAGCAGCTTGGAGAGGTCACCCCTCCACTTT.

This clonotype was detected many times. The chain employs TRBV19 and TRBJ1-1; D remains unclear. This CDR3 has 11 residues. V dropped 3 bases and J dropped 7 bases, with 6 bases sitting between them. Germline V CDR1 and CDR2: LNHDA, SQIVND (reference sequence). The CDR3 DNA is TGTGCCAGTAGTATGCTCGATGAAGCTTTCTTT. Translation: CASSMLDEAFF.

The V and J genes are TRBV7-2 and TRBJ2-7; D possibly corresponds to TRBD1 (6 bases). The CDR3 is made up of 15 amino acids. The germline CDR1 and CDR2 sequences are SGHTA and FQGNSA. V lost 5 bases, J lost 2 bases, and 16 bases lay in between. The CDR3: CASSLSSDRAYEQYF. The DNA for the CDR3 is TGTGCCAGCAGCCTCTCCTCGGACAGAGCCTACGAGCAGTACTTC. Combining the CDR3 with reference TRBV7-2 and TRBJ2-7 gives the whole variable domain GAGVSQSPSNKVTEKGKDVELRCDPISGHTALYWYRQSLGQGLEFLIYFQGNSAPDKSGLPSDRFSAERTGGSVSTLTIQRTQQEDSAVYLCASSLSSDRAYEQYFGPGTRLTVT.

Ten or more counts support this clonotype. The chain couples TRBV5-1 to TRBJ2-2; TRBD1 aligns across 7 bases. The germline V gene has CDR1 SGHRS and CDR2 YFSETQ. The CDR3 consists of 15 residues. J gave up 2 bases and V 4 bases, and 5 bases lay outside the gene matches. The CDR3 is CASSLRQGNTGELFF. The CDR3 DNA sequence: TGCGCCAGCAGCCTTCGACAGGGCAACACCGGGGAGCTGTTTTTT.

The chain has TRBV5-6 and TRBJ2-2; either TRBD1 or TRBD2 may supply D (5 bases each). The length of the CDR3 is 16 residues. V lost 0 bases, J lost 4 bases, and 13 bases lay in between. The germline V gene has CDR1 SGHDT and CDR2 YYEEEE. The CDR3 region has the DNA TGTGCCAGCAGCTTGGTACAGGCGGCGGGCACCGGGGAGCTGTTTTTT. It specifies CASSLVQAAGTGELFF.

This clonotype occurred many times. This CDR3 reads CASSSWTVSEKLFF. CDR3 nucleotide sequence: TGTGCCAGCAGCTCCTGGACCGTTTCGGAAAAACTGTTTTTT. This chain uses TRBV7-9 with TRBJ1-4; unclear D gene. CDR3 length: 14 amino acids. V was shortened by 4 bases and J by 8 bases, with 14 bases between the two germline ends. Germline lookup yields CDR1 SEHNR and CDR2 FQNEAQ (reference sequence).

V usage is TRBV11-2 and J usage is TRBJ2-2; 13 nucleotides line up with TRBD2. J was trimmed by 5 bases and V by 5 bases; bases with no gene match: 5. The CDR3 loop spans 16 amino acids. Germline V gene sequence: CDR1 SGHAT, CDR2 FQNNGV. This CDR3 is CASSHGLAGATGELFF. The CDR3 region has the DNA TGTGCCAGCAGCCATGGACTAGCGGGAGCGACCGGGGAGCTGTTTTTT.

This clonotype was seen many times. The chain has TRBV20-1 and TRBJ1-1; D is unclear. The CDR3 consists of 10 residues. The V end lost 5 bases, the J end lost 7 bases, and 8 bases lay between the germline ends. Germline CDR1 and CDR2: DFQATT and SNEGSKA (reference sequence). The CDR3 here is CSARVGEAFF. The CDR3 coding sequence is TGCAGTGCTCGGGTCGGTGAAGCTTTCTTT.

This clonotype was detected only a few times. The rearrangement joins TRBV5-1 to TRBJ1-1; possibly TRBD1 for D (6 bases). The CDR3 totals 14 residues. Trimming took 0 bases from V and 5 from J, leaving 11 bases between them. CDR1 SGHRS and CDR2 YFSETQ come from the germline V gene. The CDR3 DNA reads TGCGCCAGCAGCTTGGAGGGGGGAGAAACTGAAGCTTTCTTT. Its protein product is CASSLEGGETEAFF. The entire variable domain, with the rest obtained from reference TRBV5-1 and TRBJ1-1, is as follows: KAGVTQTPRYLIKTRGQQVTLSCSPISGHRSVSWYQQTPGQGLQFLFEYFSETQRNKGNFPGRFSGRQFSNSRSEMNVSTLELGDSALYLCASSLEGGETEAFFGQGTRLTVV.

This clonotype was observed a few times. The CDR3 nucleotides are TGTGCCAGCAGCTTGTATGTGAACACTGAAGCTTTCTTT. Amino acids: CASSLYVNTEAFF. The V and J genes are TRBV5-6 and TRBJ1-1; D gene ambiguous. This CDR3 is built from 13 residues. Germline V CDR1 and CDR2: SGHDT, YYEEEE. The V end was cut by 1 base, the J end by 0 bases, with 4 bases between.

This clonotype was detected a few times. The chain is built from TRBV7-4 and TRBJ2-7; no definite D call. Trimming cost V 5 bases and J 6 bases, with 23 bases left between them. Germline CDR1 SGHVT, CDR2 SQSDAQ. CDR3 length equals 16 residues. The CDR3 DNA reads TGTGCCAGCAGCCCCGCCTCATGGTCAGTTTCGGGCGAGCAGTACTTC. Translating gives CASSPASWSVSGEQYF.

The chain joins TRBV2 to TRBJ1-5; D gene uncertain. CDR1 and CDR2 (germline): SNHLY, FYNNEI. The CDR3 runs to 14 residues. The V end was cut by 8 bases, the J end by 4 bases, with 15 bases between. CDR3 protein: CASGGSRGNQPQHF. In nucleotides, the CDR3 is TGTGCCAGCGGAGGATCACGGGGTAATCAGCCCCAGCATTTT.

CDR3 nucleotides: TGCAGTGCTAGGAGGGATCTCCTCTACGAGCAGTACTTC. It yields the protein CSARRDLLYEQYF. This chain links TRBV20-1 with TRBJ2-7; possibly TRBD2 for D (5 bases). The CDR3 is 13 amino acids. CDR1 and CDR2 (germline): DFQATT, SNEGSKA (reference sequence). Trimming stripped 3 bases from V and 3 bases from J, with 12 bases between.

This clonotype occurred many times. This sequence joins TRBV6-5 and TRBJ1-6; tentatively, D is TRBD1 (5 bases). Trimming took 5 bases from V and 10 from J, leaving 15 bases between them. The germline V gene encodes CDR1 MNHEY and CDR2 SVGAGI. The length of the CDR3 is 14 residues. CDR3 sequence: CASSLEGDRSPLHF. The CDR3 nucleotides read TGTGCCAGCAGTCTAGAAGGGGATCGCTCACCCCTCCACTTT.

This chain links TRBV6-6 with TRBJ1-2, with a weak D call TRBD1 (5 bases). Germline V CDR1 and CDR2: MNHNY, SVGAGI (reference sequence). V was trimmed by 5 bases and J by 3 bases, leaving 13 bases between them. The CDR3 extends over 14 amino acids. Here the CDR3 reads CASSEGQGDYGYTF. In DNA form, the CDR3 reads TGTGCCAGCAGTGAAGGGCAGGGAGACTATGGCTACACCTTC.

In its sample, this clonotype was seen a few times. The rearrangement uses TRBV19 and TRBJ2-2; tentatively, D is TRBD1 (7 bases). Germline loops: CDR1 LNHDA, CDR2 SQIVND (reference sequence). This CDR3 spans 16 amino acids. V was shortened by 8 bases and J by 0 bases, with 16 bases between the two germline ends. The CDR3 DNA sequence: TGTGCCAGTGAACAGGGGAGGACTACGAACACCGGGGAGCTGTTTTTT. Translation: CASEQGRTTNTGELFF.

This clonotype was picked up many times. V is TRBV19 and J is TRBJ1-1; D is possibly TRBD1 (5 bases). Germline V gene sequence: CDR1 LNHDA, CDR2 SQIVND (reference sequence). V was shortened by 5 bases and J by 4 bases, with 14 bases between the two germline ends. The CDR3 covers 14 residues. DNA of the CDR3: TGTGCCAGTAGTCTGGGGGTGGTAGGCACTGAAGCTTTCTTT. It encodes CASSLGVVGTEAFF.

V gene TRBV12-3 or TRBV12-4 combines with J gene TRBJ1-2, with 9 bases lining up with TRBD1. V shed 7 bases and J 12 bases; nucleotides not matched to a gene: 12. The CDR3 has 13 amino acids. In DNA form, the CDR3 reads TGTGCCAGCATAAGGGAGTCGGGACAGGGCAACACCTTC. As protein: CASIRESGQGNTF.

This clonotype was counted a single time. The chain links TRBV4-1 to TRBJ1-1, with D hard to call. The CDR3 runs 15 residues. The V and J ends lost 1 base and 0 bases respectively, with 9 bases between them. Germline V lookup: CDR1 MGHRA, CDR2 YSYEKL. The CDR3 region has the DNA TGCGCCAGCAGCCAAGTGGCAGACCTGAACACTGAAGCTTTCTTT. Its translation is CASSQVADLNTEAFF.

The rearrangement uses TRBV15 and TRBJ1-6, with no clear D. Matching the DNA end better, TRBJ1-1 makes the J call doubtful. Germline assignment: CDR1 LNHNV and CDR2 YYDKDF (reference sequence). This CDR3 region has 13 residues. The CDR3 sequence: CATSRGSDLEAFF. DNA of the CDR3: TGTGCCACCAGCAGAGGATCGGACCTTGAAGCTTTCTTT.

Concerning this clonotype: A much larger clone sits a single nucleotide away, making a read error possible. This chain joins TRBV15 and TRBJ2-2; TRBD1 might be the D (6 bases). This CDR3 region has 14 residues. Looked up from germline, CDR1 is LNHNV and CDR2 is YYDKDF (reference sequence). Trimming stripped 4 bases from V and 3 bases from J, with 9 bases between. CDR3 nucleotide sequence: TGTGCCACCAGCACGGGACACGACACCGGGGAGCTGTTTTTT. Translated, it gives CATSTGHDTGELFF.

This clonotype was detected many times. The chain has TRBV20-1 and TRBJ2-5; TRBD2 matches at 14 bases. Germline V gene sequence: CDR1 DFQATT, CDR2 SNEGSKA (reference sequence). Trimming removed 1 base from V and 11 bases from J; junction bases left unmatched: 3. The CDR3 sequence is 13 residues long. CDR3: CSARGTSGGPQYF. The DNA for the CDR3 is TGCAGTGCTAGAGGGACTAGCGGGGGGCCGCAGTACTTC.

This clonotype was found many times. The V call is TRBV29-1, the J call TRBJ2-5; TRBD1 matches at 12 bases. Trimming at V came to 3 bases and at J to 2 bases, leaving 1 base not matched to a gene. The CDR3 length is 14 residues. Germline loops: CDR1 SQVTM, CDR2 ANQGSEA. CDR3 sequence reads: CSVEGQGAQETQYF. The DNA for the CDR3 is TGCAGCGTTGAGGGACAGGGGGCACAAGAGACCCAGTACTTC.

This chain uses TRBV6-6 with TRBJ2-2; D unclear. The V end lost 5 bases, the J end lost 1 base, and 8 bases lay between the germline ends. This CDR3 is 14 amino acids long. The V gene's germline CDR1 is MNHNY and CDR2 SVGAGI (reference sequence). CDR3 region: CASSTILNTGELFF. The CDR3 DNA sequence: TGTGCCAGCAGTACGATTCTGAACACCGGGGAGCTGTTTTTT.

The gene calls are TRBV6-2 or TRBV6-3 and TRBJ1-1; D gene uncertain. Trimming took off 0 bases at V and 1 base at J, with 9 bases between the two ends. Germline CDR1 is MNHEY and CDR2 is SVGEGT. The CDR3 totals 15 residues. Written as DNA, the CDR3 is TGTGCCAGCAGTTACTCCTCGGGCGGGAACACTGAAGCTTTCTTT. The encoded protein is CASSYSSGGNTEAFF.

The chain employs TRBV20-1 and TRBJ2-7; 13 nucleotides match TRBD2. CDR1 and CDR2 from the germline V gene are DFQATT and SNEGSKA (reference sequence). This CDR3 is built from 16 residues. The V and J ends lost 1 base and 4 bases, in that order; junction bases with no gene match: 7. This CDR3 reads CSARGPGTSGEYEQYF. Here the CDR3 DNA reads TGCAGTGCTAGAGGTCCCGGGACTAGCGGGGAGTACGAGCAGTACTTC.